This T cell receptor beta chain was retrieved from a study of cytomegalovirus exposure and HLA in healthy donors. This CDR3 is 16 amino acids long. From germline, CDR1 is SNHLY and CDR2 FYNNEI. V was pared by 3 bases and J by 3 bases, with 14 bases between. General study results and limits: In an earlier analysis, most TCR beta V segments were productive about 87% or about 30% of the time.

PCR employed 60 Vbeta and 13 Jbeta primers. Using immunoSEQ multiplex PCR, the repertoire was profiled, and TCRdb retains in-frame clones only, with some absent. The sample lists about 190,000 clones, around 86% occurring once. This clone showed up just a few times. Its antigen is still unknown. This TCR came from a woman younger than 35 in good health and CMV-seronegative. The genes are TRBV2 and TRBJ2-2; D uncertain. Sample: PBMCs. CDR3 loop: CASSEIPSGYTGELFF. The CDR3 DNA is TGTGCCAGCAGTGAGATCCCATCCGGTTACACCGGGGAGCTGTTTTTT.